Listed below are T cell receptor beta chains from one sample, sequenced in a study of blood T cell repertoires in COVID-19. TCRdb's table, derived via immunoSEQ multiplex PCR, lists solely in-frame clones and lacks some. The sample lists more than 350,000 clones; roughly 90% were seen once. The source material was peripheral blood. The receptors come from a woman in her 30s with COVID-19, enrolled during active disease. Each CDR3 is given with its conserved first and last residue.

j_gene,v_gene,CDR3aa
TRBJ1-1,TRBV18,CASSPPGLIANTEAFF
TRBJ2-3,TRBV11-2,CATTGTGNTDTQYF
TRBJ1-2,TRBV10-1,CASKRELYGYTF
TRBJ1-1,TRBV6-5,CASSYSETGYTEAFF
TRBJ2-1,TRBV6-5,CASSLGTSLGNEQFF
TRBJ2-3,TRBV4-1,CASSLSGLAGGTDTQYF
TRBJ2-1,TRBV18,CASSPPLAGGDRSYNEQFF
TRBJ2-1,TRBV12-3/TRBV12-4,CASSFSRDEQFF
TRBJ2-1,TRBV18,CASSPPVGSGREYYNEQFF
TRBJ2-2,TRBV6-6,CASVSGRRDGELFF
TRBJ1-6,TRBV10-2,CASSESTGWNSPLHF
TRBJ2-2,TRBV7-9,CASSHPWVAGVATGELFF
TRBJ2-3,TRBV6-1,CASSEGSGGPDTQYF
TRBJ1-2,TRBV6-1,CASSQDRNYGYTF
TRBJ2-3,TRBV6-5,CASSLAADTQYF
TRBJ2-1,TRBV5-4,CDITSGDFNEQFF
TRBJ2-2,TRBV19,CASSLQGNTGELFF
TRBJ1-6,TRBV7-2,CASSLETVDNSPLHF
TRBJ2-2,TRBV5-4,CASSPDLAADTGELFF
TRBJ2-1,TRBV18,CASSLRVQGNNEQFF
TRBJ2-2,TRBV10-1,CASSVESGGTGGELFF
TRBJ2-3,TRBV24-1,CATSDLAVGGSVTDTQYF
TRBJ1-2,TRBV10-1,CASTGGGGYTF
TRBJ2-6,TRBV2,CASSSQNSGANVLTF
TRBJ2-2,TRBV9,CASSVGRLPEAAVTGELFF
TRBJ1-5,TRBV21-1,CASSEGTGPDHSNQPQHF
TRBJ1-1,TRBV9,CASSAPGIGGVNTEAFF
TRBJ1-2,TRBV6-1,CASSDIARNYGYTF
TRBJ1-5,TRBV28,CASMPPVRGPQHF
TRBJ2-3,TRBV11-2,CASRTGGITDTQYF
TRBJ1-4,TRBV19,CASSREPGQTNEKLFF
TRBJ1-5,TRBV9,CASSVRHPVANQPQHF
TRBJ2-1,TRBV4-1,CASSQDSVLAGGRRDNEQFF
TRBJ1-5,TRBV12-3/TRBV12-4,CASRETANQPQHF
TRBJ2-1,TRBV28,CASRKPTGGETFQFF
TRBJ1-4,TRBV14,CASSQDRRGPNEKLFF
TRBJ1-1,TRBV28,CASSLIRERGQGITEAFF
TRBJ2-1,TRBV7-2,CASSLVGSGGANEQFF
TRBJ2-4,TRBV16,CASSQSNDRTKNIQYF
TRBJ1-3,TRBV9,CASSGDPRDAGNTIYF
TRBJ2-3,TRBV24-1,CATSGLVSDTQYF
TRBJ2-7,TRBV6-5,CASTKNYEQYF
TRBJ2-7,TRBV10-3,CAISESYQAYEQYF
TRBJ1-4,TRBV6-5,CASSPIERANEKLFF
TRBJ2-2,TRBV10-3,CAISGGNTGELFF
TRBJ2-3,TRBV2,CASSETGLDTQYF
TRBJ1-1,TRBV5-1,CASSFYGDSDTEAFF
TRBJ2-3,TRBV28,CASSFTGDNTQYF
TRBJ1-2,TRBV14,CASSRSTGGFGYTF
TRBJ2-5,TRBV6-5,CASSTWVGGPETQYF
TRBJ2-7,TRBV5-5,CASSFEYREFLTYEQYF
TRBJ1-1,TRBV2,CASSVSSEAFF
TRBJ2-7,TRBV6-5,CASTQLTGVQYF
TRBJ1-1,TRBV7-9,CASSLVWEDAEAFF
TRBJ1-5,TRBV19,CASSIKGEGNQPQHF
TRBJ2-1,TRBV3-1/TRBV3-2,CASSHDEGEQFF
TRBJ2-7,TRBV5-1,CASSLLTTGHVYEQYF
TRBJ2-3,TRBV7-9,CASSLPGRGDTQYF